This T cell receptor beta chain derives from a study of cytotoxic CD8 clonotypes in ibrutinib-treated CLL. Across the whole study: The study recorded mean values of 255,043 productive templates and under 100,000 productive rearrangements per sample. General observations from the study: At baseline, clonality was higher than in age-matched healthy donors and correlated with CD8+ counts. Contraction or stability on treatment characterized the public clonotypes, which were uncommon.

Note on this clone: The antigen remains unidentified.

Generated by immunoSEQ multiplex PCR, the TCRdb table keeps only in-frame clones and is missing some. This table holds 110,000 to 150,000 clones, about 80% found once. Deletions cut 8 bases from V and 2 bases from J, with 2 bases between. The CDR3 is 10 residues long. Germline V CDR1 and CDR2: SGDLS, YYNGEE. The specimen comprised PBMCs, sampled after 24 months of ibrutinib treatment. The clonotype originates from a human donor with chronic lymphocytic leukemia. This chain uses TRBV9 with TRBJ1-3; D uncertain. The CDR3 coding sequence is TGTGCCAGTGCTGGAAACACCATATATTTT. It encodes CASAGNTIYF.